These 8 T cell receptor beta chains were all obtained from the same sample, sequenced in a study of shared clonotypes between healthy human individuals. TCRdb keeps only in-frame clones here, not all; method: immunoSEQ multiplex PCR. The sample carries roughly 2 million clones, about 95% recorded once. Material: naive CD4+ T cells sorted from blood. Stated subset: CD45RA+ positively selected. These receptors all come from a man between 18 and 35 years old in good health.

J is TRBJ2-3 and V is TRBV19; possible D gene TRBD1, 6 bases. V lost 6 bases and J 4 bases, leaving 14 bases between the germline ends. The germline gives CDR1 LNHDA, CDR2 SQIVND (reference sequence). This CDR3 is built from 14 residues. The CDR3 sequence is CASRFRGVADTQYF. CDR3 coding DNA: TGTGCCAGTAGGTTCAGGGGAGTGGCAGATACGCAGTATTTT.

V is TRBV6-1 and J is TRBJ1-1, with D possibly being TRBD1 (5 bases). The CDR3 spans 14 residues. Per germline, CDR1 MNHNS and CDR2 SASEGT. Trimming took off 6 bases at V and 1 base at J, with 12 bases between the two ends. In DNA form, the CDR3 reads TGTGCCAGCAGGGGGGACGGCCCGAACACTGAAGCTTTCTTT. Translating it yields CASRGDGPNTEAFF.

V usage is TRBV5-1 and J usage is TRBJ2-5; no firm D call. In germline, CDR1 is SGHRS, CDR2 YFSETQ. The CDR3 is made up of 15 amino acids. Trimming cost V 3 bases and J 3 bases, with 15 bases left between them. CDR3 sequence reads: CASSSVTLGEETQYF. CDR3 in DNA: TGCGCCAGCAGCTCCGTAACCTTAGGAGAAGAGACCCAGTACTTC. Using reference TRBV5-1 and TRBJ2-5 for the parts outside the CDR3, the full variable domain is KAGVTQTPRYLIKTRGQQVTLSCSPISGHRSVSWYQQTPGQGLQFLFEYFSETQRNKGNFPGRFSGRQFSNSRSEMNVSTLELGDSALYLCASSSVTLGEETQYFGPGTRLLVL.

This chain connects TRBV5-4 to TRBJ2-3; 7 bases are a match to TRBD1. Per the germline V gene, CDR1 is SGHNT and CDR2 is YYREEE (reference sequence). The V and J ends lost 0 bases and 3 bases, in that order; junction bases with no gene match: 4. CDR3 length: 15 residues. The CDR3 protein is CASSLEGQQTDTQYF. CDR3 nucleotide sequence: TGTGCCAGCAGCTTGGAGGGACAGCAGACAGATACGCAGTATTTT.

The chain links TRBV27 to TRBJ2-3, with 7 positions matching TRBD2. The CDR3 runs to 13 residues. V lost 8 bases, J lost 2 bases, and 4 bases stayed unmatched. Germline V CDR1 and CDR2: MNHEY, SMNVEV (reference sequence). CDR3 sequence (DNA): TGTGCCAGCTGGGGGAGGGCCACAGATACGCAGTATTTT. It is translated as CASWGRATDTQYF.

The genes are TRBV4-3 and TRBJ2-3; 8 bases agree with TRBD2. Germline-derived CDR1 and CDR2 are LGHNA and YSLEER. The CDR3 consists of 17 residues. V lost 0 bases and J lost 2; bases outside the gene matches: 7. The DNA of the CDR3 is TGCGCCAGCAGCCAAGAATCCAGCGGGAGACCCACAGATACGCAGTATTTT. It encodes CASSQESSGRPTDTQYF.

The CDR3 sequence is CASSPDRVGTGELFF. CDR3 nucleotides: TGTGCCAGCAGTCCGGACAGGGTAGGCACCGGGGAGCTGTTTTTT. This rearrangement joins TRBV28 to TRBJ2-2; the match to TRBD1 covers 8 bases. Germline V gene lookup returns CDR1 MDHEN and CDR2 SYDVKM. The CDR3 has 15 amino acids. Trimming removed 5 bases from V and 4 bases from J; junction bases left unmatched: 6.

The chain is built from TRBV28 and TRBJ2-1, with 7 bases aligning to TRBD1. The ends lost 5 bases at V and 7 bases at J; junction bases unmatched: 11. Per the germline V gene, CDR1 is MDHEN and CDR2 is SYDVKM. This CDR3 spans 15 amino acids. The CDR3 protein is CASSLPHDRVNEQFF. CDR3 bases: TGTGCCAGCAGTCTACCCCATGACAGGGTTAATGAGCAGTTCTTC.